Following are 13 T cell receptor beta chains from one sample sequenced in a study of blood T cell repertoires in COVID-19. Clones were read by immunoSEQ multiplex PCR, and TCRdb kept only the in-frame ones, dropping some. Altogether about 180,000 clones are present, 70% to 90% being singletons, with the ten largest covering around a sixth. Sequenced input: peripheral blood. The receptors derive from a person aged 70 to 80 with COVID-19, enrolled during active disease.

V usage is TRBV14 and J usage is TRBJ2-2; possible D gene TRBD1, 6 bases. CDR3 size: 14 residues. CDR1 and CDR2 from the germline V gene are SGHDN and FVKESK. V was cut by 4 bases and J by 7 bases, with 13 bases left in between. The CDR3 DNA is TGTGCCAGCAGCCCTCTACAGGGAATCGGGGAGCTGTTTTTT. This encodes CASSPLQGIGELFF.

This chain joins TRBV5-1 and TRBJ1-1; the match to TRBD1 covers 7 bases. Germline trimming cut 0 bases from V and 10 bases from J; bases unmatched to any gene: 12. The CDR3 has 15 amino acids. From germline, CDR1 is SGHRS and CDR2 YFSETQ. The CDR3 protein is CASSLAPPTGIGAFF. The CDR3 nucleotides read TGCGCCAGCAGCTTGGCTCCCCCGACAGGGATTGGAGCTTTCTTT.

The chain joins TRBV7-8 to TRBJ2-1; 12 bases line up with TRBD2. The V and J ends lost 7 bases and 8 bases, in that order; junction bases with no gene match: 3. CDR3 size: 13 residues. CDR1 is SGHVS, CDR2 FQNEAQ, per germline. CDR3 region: CASTSGRADEQFF. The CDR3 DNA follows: TGTGCCAGCACTAGCGGGAGGGCCGATGAGCAGTTCTTC.

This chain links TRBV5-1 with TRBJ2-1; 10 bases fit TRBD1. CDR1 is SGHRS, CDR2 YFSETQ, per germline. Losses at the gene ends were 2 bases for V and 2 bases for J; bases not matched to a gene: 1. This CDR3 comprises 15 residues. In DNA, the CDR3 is TGCGCCAGCAGCTTTGGACAGGGGGCCTACAATGAGCAGTTCTTC. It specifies CASSFGQGAYNEQFF. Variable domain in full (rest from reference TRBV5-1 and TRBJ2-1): KAGVTQTPRYLIKTRGQQVTLSCSPISGHRSVSWYQQTPGQGLQFLFEYFSETQRNKGNFPGRFSGRQFSNSRSEMNVSTLELGDSALYLCASSFGQGAYNEQFFGPGTRLTVL.

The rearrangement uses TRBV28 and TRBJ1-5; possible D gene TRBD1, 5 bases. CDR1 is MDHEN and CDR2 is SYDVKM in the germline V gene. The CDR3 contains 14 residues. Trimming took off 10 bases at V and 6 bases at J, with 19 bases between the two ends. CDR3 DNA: TGTGCCACCCTTTTCTCGGGGGGTAGTCAGCCCCAGCATTTT. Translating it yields CATLFSGGSQPQHF.

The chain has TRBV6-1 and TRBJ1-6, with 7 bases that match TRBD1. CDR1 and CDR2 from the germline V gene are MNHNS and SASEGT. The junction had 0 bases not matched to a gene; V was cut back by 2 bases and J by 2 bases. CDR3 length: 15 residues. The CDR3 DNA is TGTGCCAGCAGTGAAAGGGGGCCCTATAATTCACCCCTCCACTTT. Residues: CASSERGPYNSPLHF.

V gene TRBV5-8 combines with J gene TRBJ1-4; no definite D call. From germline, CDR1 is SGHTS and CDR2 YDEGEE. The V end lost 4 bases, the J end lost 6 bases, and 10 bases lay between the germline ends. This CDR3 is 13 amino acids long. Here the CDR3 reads CASSPRFDEKLFF. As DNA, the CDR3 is TGTGCCAGCAGCCCCCGTTTTGATGAAAAACTGTTTTTT.

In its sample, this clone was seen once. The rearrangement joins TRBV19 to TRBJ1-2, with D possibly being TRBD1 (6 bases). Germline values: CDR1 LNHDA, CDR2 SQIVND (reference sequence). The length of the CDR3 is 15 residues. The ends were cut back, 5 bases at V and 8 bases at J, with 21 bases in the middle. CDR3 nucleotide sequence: TGTGCCAGTAGTGTCAACCTCAGGGGTGTTGAAGGCTACACCTTC. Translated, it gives CASSVNLRGVEGYTF.

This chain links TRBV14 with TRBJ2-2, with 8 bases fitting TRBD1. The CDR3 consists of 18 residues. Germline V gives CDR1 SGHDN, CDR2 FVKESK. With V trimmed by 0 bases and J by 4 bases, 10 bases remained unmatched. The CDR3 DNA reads TGTGCCAGCAGCCAAGATTTCGGACAGGGTTGGACCACCGGGGAGCTGTTTTTT. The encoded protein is CASSQDFGQGWTTGELFF.

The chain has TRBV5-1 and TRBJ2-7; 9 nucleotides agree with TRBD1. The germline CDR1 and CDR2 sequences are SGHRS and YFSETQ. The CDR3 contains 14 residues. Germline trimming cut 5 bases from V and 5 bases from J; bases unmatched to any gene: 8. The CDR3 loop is CASRLTGGSHEQYF. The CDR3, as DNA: TGCGCCAGCAGATTGACAGGGGGTTCCCACGAGCAGTACTTC.

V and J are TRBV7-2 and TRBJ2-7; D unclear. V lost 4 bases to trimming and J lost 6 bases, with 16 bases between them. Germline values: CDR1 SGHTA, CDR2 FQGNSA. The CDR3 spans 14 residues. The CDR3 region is CASSSPSHTGEQYF. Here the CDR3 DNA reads TGTGCCAGCAGCTCCCCCTCCCATACGGGCGAGCAGTACTTC. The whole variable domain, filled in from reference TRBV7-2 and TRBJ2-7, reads GAGVSQSPSNKVTEKGKDVELRCDPISGHTALYWYRQSLGQGLEFLIYFQGNSAPDKSGLPSDRFSAERTGGSVSTLTIQRTQQEDSAVYLCASSSPSHTGEQYFGPGTRLTVT.

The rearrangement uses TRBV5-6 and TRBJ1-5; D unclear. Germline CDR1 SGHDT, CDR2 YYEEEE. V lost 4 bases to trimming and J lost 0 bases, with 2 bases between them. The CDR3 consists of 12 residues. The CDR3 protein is CASSRSNQPQHF. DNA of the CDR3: TGTGCCAGCAGCCGTAGCAATCAGCCCCAGCATTTT.

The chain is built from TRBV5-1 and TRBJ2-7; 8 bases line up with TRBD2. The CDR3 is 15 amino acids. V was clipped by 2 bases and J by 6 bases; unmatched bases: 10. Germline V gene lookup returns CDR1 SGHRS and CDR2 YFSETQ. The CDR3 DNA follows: TGCGCCAGCAGCTTCGAGCTCGCGGGAGGACGCGAGCAGTACTTC. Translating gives CASSFELAGGREQYF.